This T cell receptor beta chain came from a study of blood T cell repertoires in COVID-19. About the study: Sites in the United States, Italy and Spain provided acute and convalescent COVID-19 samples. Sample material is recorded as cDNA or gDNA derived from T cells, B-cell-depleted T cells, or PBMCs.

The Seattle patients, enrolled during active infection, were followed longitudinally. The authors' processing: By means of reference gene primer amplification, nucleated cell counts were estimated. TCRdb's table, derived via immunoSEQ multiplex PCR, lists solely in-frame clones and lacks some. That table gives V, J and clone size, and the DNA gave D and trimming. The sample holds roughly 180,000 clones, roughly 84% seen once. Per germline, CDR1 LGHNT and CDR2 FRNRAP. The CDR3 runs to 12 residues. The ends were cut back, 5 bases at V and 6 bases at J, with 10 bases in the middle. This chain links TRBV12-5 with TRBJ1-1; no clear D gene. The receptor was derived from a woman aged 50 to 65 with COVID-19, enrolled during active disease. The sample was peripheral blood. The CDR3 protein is CASGLAGAEAFF. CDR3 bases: TGTGCTAGTGGTCTGGCGGGTGCTGAAGCTTTCTTT.